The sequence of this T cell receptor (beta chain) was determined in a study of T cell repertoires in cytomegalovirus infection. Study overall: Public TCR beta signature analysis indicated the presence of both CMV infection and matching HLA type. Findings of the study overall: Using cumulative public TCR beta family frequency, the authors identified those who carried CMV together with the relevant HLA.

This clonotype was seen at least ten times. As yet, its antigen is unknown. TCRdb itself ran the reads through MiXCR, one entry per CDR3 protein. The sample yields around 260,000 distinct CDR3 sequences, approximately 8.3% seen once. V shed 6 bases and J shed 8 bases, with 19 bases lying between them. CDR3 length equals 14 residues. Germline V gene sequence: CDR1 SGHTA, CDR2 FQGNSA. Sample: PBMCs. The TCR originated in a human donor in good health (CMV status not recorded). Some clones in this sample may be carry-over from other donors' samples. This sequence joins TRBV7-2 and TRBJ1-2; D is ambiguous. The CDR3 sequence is CASSQITGLEGYTF. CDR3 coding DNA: TGTGCCAGCAGTCAAATCACGGGTCTAGAGGGCTACACCTTC.